The entry below gives a single TCR beta chain sequence along with its context. The antigen remains unidentified. The data derive from a study of shared clonotypes between healthy human individuals. Overall study context: For every donor, three CD4 naive, three CD4 memory, two CD8 naive and one CD8 memory plates were used. Study-level points and caveats: Limited genetic and exposure-history diversity came from having few donors. Rarefaction analysis demonstrated incomplete sorted-subset sequencing notwithstanding large depth.

The repertoire was sequenced with immunoSEQ multiplex PCR; TCRdb's copy has only in-frame clones and lacks some. The profile shows about 800,000 clones, approximately 96% of them singletons. In the naive CD8 group, cells lacked CD45RO and were positively selected for CCR7, so terminally differentiated effector memory CD45RA+ cells were left out. Material for sequencing was naive CD8+ T cells sorted from blood. This TCR came from a young man in good health.

CDR3 nucleotides: TGTGCCAGCAAGACAGTACCGCGGTTGGGACAGCAAGAGACCCAGTACTTC. Protein sequence: CASKTVPRLGQQETQYF. This chain connects TRBV2 to TRBJ2-5, with 7 bases matching TRBD1. This CDR3 has 17 amino acids. Germline V gives CDR1 SNHLY, CDR2 FYNNEI. Trimming took 7 bases from V and 2 from J; bases not matched to a gene: 16.